This T cell receptor (beta chain) was obtained from a study of blood T cell repertoires in COVID-19. Study overall: The samples span acute and convalescent COVID-19 from the United States, Italy and Spain. T cells, B-cell-depleted T cells, or PBMCs supplied cDNA or gDNA.

Germline V CDR1 and CDR2: SNHLY, FYNNEI. The CDR3 sequence is 12 residues long. J lost 5 bases, V lost 5 bases, and 1 base had no gene match. In the original workflow: Estimation of nucleated cell counts relied on the amplification of reference gene primers. Sequencing was performed with immunoSEQ multiplex PCR; in TCRdb, only in-frame clones are kept and a portion is missing. Clone size and the V and J calls come from that table; the DNA yielded D and trimming. The data hold fewer than 150,000 clones, with under 90% observed a single time. This clone has just one count. Specimen: peripheral blood. V gene TRBV2 combines with J gene TRBJ1-2; TRBD1 aligns across 8 bases. The clonotype originates from a woman older than 75 in a cohort sampled during active or convalescent COVID-19. In DNA form, the CDR3 reads TGTGCCAGCAGTAGGACAGGGTATGGCTACACCTTC. Translation gives CASSRTGYGYTF. Full variable domain (remainder filled in from reference TRBV2 and TRBJ1-2): EPEVTQTPSHQVTQMGQEVILRCVPISNHLYFYWYRQILGQKVEFLVSFYNNEISEKSEIFDDQFSVERPDGSNFTLKIRSTKLEDSAMYFCASSRTGYGYTFGSGTRLTVV.